This T cell receptor beta chain was retrieved from a study of blood T cell repertoires in COVID-19. At the level of the study: The United States, Italy and Spain were the sources of the acute and convalescent COVID-19 samples. In each case, the material was cDNA or gDNA derived from T cells, B-cell-depleted T cells, or PBMCs.

Authors' analysis steps: By means of reference gene primer amplification, nucleated cell counts were estimated. Libraries were prepared by immunoSEQ multiplex PCR; TCRdb keeps only in-frame clonotypes and omits some of them. From that table come the V and J calls and clone size; the DNA was used to work out D and trimming. The table lists 140,000 to 150,000 clones, about 87% of them singletons, with under 9% in the top ten. Germline-derived CDR1 and CDR2 are SGHRS and YFSETQ. Trimming cost V 0 bases and J 1 base, with 13 bases left between them. The CDR3 spans 16 residues. Sequencing used peripheral blood. This sequence originates from a woman between 50 and 59 years old with active or convalescent COVID-19. V usage is TRBV5-1 and J usage is TRBJ1-1, with a possible D match to TRBD1 (5 bases). Here the CDR3 DNA reads TGCGCCAGCAGCTTGGGCGGGGGACTGCCGAACACTGAAGCTTTCTTT. Its translation is CASSLGGGLPNTEAFF.